A selection of T cell receptor beta chains follows, all from one sample in a study of blood T cell repertoires in COVID-19. Sequenced by immunoSEQ multiplex PCR; TCRdb stores in-frame clones only, minus some. The table shows approximately 100,000 clones, with roughly four fifths occurring only once. Sequenced sample: peripheral blood. Source of these receptors: a human donor in a cohort sampled during active COVID-19. Both conserved end residues are part of each CDR3. A D gene is named only where the DNA matches it firmly. For some rows the clone size is stated as once, few or many, or as a class when expanded; others skip it.

v_call	j_call	clone_size	d_call	cdr3_nt	cdr3_aa
TRBV6-2/TRBV6-3	TRBJ2-6	.	.	TGTGCCAGCAGTCTTCACCCCCCTAGCGAAAGCTCTGGGGCCAACGTCCTGACTTTC	CASSLHPPSESSGANVLTF
TRBV7-2	TRBJ2-3	once	TRBD2	TGTGCCAGCAGCTTAGTAGCGGGGGCCTCACAAAATACGCAGTATTTT	CASSLVAGASQNTQYF
TRBV5-6	TRBJ2-7	.	.	TGTGCCAGCAGCTTGTACGGTTTACTCGAGCAGTACTTC	CASSLYGLLEQYF
TRBV5-1	TRBJ1-3	.	.	TGCGCCAGCAGCTCAGTCGGTCGGGGGTCGATTGGAAACACCATATATTTT	CASSSVGRGSIGNTIYF
TRBV6-5	TRBJ2-3	.	.	TGTGCCAGCAGTTCTGGCAGGGGTACAGATACGCAGTATTTT	CASSSGRGTDTQYF
TRBV3-1/TRBV3-2	TRBJ2-7	.	.	TGTGCCAGCAGCCAAGATCAGGGCAGCTCCTACGAGCAGTACTTC	CASSQDQGSSYEQYF
TRBV9	TRBJ2-7	.	TRBD2	TGTGCCAGCAGCGTTGGGCGGGAGGGCTACGAGCAGTACTTC	CASSVGREGYEQYF
TRBV30	TRBJ1-2	.	.	TGTGCCTGGAGTCCAGGGCGCTATGGCTACACCTTC	CAWSPGRYGYTF
TRBV9	TRBJ2-7	.	.	TGTGCCAGCAGCGTAGGGGTTTTGGGGGGTTCCTACGAGCAGTACTTC	CASSVGVLGGSYEQYF
TRBV6-5	TRBJ2-1	.	.	TGTGCCAGCAGTCTGTCAGGGGGGACCACTGAGCAGTTCTTC	CASSLSGGTTEQFF
TRBV11-3	TRBJ2-7	few	TRBD1	TGTGCCAGCAGCTTAGGACTAGACAGGGGTTACGAGCAGTACTTC	CASSLGLDRGYEQYF
TRBV29-1	TRBJ1-4	.	.	TGCAGCGGGGGATATACTAATGAAAAACTGTTTTTT	CSGGYTNEKLFF
TRBV19	TRBJ2-7	once	.	TGTGCCAGTAAGGAGGAAGTGAGCTCCTACGAGCAGTACTTC	CASKEEVSSYEQYF
TRBV7-9	TRBJ2-5	.	.	TGTGCCAGCAGCTTAGCGCCTAGCCAAGAGACCCAGTACTTC	CASSLAPSQETQYF
TRBV7-7	TRBJ1-4	.	TRBD1	TGTGCCAGCAGCCCCCAAGTCCCGGGACAGGGACCCATTGAAAAACTGTTTTTT	CASSPQVPGQGPIEKLFF
TRBV7-2	TRBJ2-3	.	TRBD1	TGTGCCAGCACTCCCGACAGGGGAGGCCCAGATACGCAGTATTTT	CASTPDRGGPDTQYF
TRBV18	TRBJ1-1	few	.	TGTGCCAGCTCACCACGTGAGGGTCCTAGAGCTTTCTTT	CASSPREGPRAFF
TRBV6-2/TRBV6-3	TRBJ2-1	.	.	TGTGCCAGCAGCCGCAGTAATGAGCAGTTCTTC	CASSRSNEQFF
TRBV5-1	TRBJ1-1	.	TRBD1	TGCGCCAGCAGCCCAGCCGACAGGGAGGCCACTGAAGCTTTCTTT	CASSPADREATEAFF
TRBV19	TRBJ2-7	.	.	TGTGCCAGTAGTAGGACAATCGGAGCCTACGAGCAGTACTTC	CASSRTIGAYEQYF
TRBV3-1/TRBV3-2	TRBJ1-2	.	.	TGTGCCAGCAGCCGACAGTCTACTTACAGGGATGGCTACACCTTC	CASSRQSTYRDGYTF
TRBV13	TRBJ2-7	.	.	TGTGCCAGCAGCTCCACCCGGGACCCCGGGAGCTCCTACGAGCAGTACTTC	CASSSTRDPGSSYEQYF
TRBV6-1	TRBJ1-2	.	.	TGTGCCAGCAGTGAACGGTTGGGTGGTGCGGCATATGGCTACACCTTC	CASSERLGGAAYGYTF
TRBV11-3	TRBJ2-7	.	TRBD2	TGTGCCAGCAGCTTGGGGCTAGCGGGGTCGGCCGAGCAGTACTTC	CASSLGLAGSAEQYF
TRBV5-1	TRBJ1-4	.	TRBD1	TGCGCCAGCAGCTTGGCTACAGGGGGTCCTAATGAAAAACTGTTTTTT	CASSLATGGPNEKLFF
TRBV4-1	TRBJ2-7	once	.	TGCGCCAGCAGCCAAACCGGGACTTCTACCTACGAGCAGTACTTC	CASSQTGTSTYEQYF